The T cell receptor (beta chain) described here comes from a study of cytotoxic CD8 clonotypes in ibrutinib-treated CLL. Turning to the study itself: Response samples were obtained once patients had received a median around twelve months of treatment, range 6 to 36. General study results and limits: Whereas clonality rose at ibrutinib response, it declined toward baseline at progression. The public clonotypes identified were infrequent and showed contraction or stability on treatment.

Frozen PBMC stocks contributed approximately 2.1 micrograms of genomic DNA to the TCR beta libraries. Turning to this clone: Its antigen remains unidentified.

The CDR3 runs to 17 residues. V lost 5 bases, J lost 3 bases, and 12 bases stayed unmatched. CDR1 SGHTA and CDR2 FQGNSA come from the germline V gene. Only in-frame clones appear in the TCRdb table, and some are missing; sequencing was by immunoSEQ multiplex PCR. The table records approximately 92,000 clones, roughly three quarters of them present only once. This receptor was taken from a human donor with chronic lymphocytic leukemia. The chain has TRBV7-2 and TRBJ2-4, with 8 bases matching TRBD2. The source material was PBMCs, sampled after 24 months of ibrutinib treatment. The CDR3 loop reads CASSPRWAGGVKNIQYF. In DNA, the CDR3 is TGTGCCAGCAGCCCCCGATGGGCGGGAGGTGTCAAAAACATTCAGTACTTC. Complete variable domain (other parts from reference TRBV7-2 and TRBJ2-4): GAGVSQSPSNKVTEKGKDVELRCDPISGHTALYWYRQSLGQGLEFLIYFQGNSAPDKSGLPSDRFSAERTGGSVSTLTIQRTQQEDSAVYLCASSPRWAGGVKNIQYFGAGTRLSVL.